This is a list of T cell receptor beta chains from one sample in a study of cytomegalovirus exposure and HLA in healthy donors. Assay: immunoSEQ multiplex PCR; the TCRdb copy retains only in-frame clones and omits some. The table includes about 120,000 clones, 60% to 85% detected once. Material: PBMCs. These receptors all stem from a woman between 40 and 50 years old in good health and CMV-seropositive. Each CDR3 is given with its conserved first and last residue. A D gene is named only where the DNA matches it firmly. Some rows mark clone size as missing; the rest say once, few, many or name a class of expanded clone.

clone_size	v_call	d_call	j_call	cdr3_nt	cdr3_aa
.	TRBV30	TRBD2	TRBJ2-5	TGTGCCTGGAGGGAAATCACTAGCGGGCAAGAGACCCAGTACTTC	CAWREITSGQETQYF
.	TRBV7-9	.	TRBJ1-2	TGTGCCAGCAGCTTAGGTCGGGGTTTTGTTCACACCTTC	CASSLGRGFVHTF
.	TRBV6-5	.	TRBJ2-4	TGTGCCAGCAGGCAGGGCGGGGCCCACAACATTCAGTACTTC	CASRQGGAHNIQYF
.	TRBV28	.	TRBJ2-3	TGTGCCAGCAGCCAGGGATACGGGAGCAGACCGAAGTATTTT	CASSQGYGSRPKYF
once	TRBV7-2	TRBD2	TRBJ2-3	TGTGCCAGCAGCAGGACTAGCGGGAGAGCAGATACGCAGTATTTT	CASSRTSGRADTQYF
few	TRBV30	.	TRBJ2-6	TGTGCCTGGGAGGGGAGAAGGGACACCGGCTCTGGGGCCAACGTCCTGACTTTC	CAWEGRRDTGSGANVLTF
once	TRBV27	TRBD1	TRBJ2-7	TGTGCCAGCAGTTTCTCGGACAGGGGTCTCGACGAGCAGTACTTC	CASSFSDRGLDEQYF
few	TRBV27	TRBD1	TRBJ2-7	TGTGCCAGCAGTTTCGGGACAGGCTACGAGCAGTACTTC	CASSFGTGYEQYF
.	TRBV29-1	.	TRBJ1-5	TGCAGCGTTGCGCCGGGTGGGTTCAATCAGCCCCAGCATTTT	CSVAPGGFNQPQHF
.	TRBV6-5	.	TRBJ1-4	TGTGCCATCCCAGGAGAAAAACTGTTTTTT	CAIPGEKLFF
.	TRBV4-3	.	TRBJ2-5	TGCGCCAGCAGCCAAGATCCAGGGGAAGAGACCCAGTACTTC	CASSQDPGEETQYF
few	TRBV6-5	.	TRBJ1-1	TGTGCCACCATAAAAGCAGGATATGAAGCTTTCTTT	CATIKAGYEAFF
few	TRBV5-6	.	TRBJ2-1	TGTGCCAGCAGCTTGGGGGAAGGGGTTTTCTCCTACAATGAGCAGTTCTTC	CASSLGEGVFSYNEQFF
few	TRBV29-1	.	TRBJ1-5	TGCAGCGTTCTGGGGGGATTCGATCAGCCCCAGCATTTT	CSVLGGFDQPQHF
once	TRBV4-3	.	TRBJ2-5	TGCGCCAGCAGCCAAGAAGCGGCAACAGTTGAGACCCAGTACTTC	CASSQEAATVETQYF
.	TRBV7-9	TRBD2	TRBJ2-1	TGTGCCAGCAGCTTAGCAGTGTTCGTAGGGACTAGGTACAATGAGCAGTTCTTC	CASSLAVFVGTRYNEQFF
few	TRBV6-6	.	TRBJ2-2	TGTGCCAGCAGTTACGTGACAGGTGCCGGGGAGCTGTTTTTT	CASSYVTGAGELFF
.	TRBV19	TRBD1	TRBJ1-1	TGTGCCAGTAGTACCGGGACAGGGGGTTTTGAAGCTTTCTTT	CASSTGTGGFEAFF
.	TRBV5-1	.	TRBJ1-2	TGCGCCAGCGCCTTGGTGGACAGTACTAACTATGGCTACACCTTC	CASALVDSTNYGYTF
.	TRBV13	.	TRBJ1-1	TGTGCCAGCAGTTTTAGGGGGATGAACACTGAAGCTTTCTTT	CASSFRGMNTEAFF
.	TRBV4-1	TRBD1	TRBJ2-7	TGCGCCAGCAGCCAAACGACAGGGACCTACGAGCAGTACTTC	CASSQTTGTYEQYF
.	TRBV6-5	.	TRBJ2-1	TGTGCCAGCAGTTTTTTTAGGGGCTCCTACAATGAGCAGTTCTTC	CASSFFRGSYNEQFF
.	TRBV7-3	.	TRBJ1-1	TGTGCCAGCAGCTCACAGGGTGTAGAAACTGAAGCTTTCTTT	CASSSQGVETEAFF
.	TRBV6-6	TRBD1	TRBJ1-5	TGTGCCAGCAGCCACGGACAGGGCAATCAGCCCCAGCATTTT	CASSHGQGNQPQHF
.	TRBV7-6	.	TRBJ1-1	TGTGCCAGCAGCCCTGCAAACAATCTGAACACTGAAGCTTTCTTT	CASSPANNLNTEAFF
.	TRBV7-9	TRBD1	TRBJ2-5	TGTGCCAGCAGCTTGGGTCAATCAGGGGGCACAGAGACCCAGTACTTC	CASSLGQSGGTETQYF
once	TRBV5-8	TRBD1	TRBJ1-5	TGTGCCAGCAGCTTGGCACAGGGGGGAAATCAGCCCCAGCATTTT	CASSLAQGGNQPQHF
.	TRBV5-6	.	TRBJ2-1	TGTGCCAGCAGCTTGGCTCTGCAGGGTGCGAATGAGCAGTTCTTC	CASSLALQGANEQFF
.	TRBV18	TRBD2	TRBJ2-4	TGTGCCAGCTCACCACGGGGACTAGCTGGAGCCAAAAACATTCAGTACTTC	CASSPRGLAGAKNIQYF
few	TRBV27	TRBD2	TRBJ2-3	TGTGCCAGCAGTTCTAGCGGGAGGGCCTCAGATACGCAGTATTTT	CASSSSGRASDTQYF
few	TRBV27	.	TRBJ2-1	TGTGCCAGCAGTCCCAGCACCGGGGGTGTAGGTAATGAGCAGTTCTTC	CASSPSTGGVGNEQFF
few	TRBV4-3	.	TRBJ2-3	TGCGCCAGCAGCCAAGATCAGGGCACAGATACGCAGTATTTT	CASSQDQGTDTQYF
.	TRBV6-5	TRBD1	TRBJ1-1	TGTGCCAGCAGATCAGGGGGTGGTAACACTGAAGCTTTCTTT	CASRSGGGNTEAFF
.	TRBV7-8	TRBD2	TRBJ2-2	TGTGCCAGCAGCTTAGGGACTAGCGGTGTCGGGGAGCTGTTTTTT	CASSLGTSGVGELFF
.	TRBV10-3	TRBD1	TRBJ1-1	TGTGCCATCAGTAAGGGGGCCACTGAAGCTTTCTTT	CAISKGATEAFF
few	TRBV14	.	TRBJ1-1	TGTGCCAGCAGCCCCGACACCGGGAACACTGAAGCTTTCTTT	CASSPDTGNTEAFF
.	TRBV7-3	TRBD1	TRBJ1-2	TGTGCCAGCAGCACCCAGCGGACAGGCAATGGCTACACCTTC	CASSTQRTGNGYTF
.	TRBV29-1	.	TRBJ2-7	TGCAGCGTTGTTTCTCCGTACACCTACGAGCAGTACTTC	CSVVSPYTYEQYF